Shown below are 16 T cell receptor beta chains from a single sample sequenced in a study of regulatory T cells in long-lasting Graves disease. Time point here: persistent/refractory GD, antithyroid drugs over 5 years with positive TRAb. Preparation of the TCR library used RNA extracted from PBMCs. The authors built TCR beta libraries using iRepertoire HTBI primers and Arm-PCR of CDR3 regions. One entry per CDR3 protein, called by TCRdb with MiXCR from the multiplex PCR reads. The sample holds about 460,000 distinct CDR3 sequences, around a fifth seen once. This material consisted of peripheral blood mononuclear cells (PBMCs), taken when the disease was refractory, from a patient treated with antithyroid drugs. Source of these receptors: a female donor with Graves disease.

This clonotype was seen more than once but under ten times. The gene calls are TRBV7-9 and TRBJ2-7, with D perhaps TRBD1 (5 bases). This CDR3 has 12 residues. V lost 2 bases, J lost 7 bases, and 9 bases lay in between. Germline V gene sequence: CDR1 SEHNR, CDR2 FQNEAQ (reference sequence). The CDR3 region has the DNA TGTGCCAGCAGCTTACCGACAGAAGAGCAGTACTTC. This codes for CASSLPTEEQYF.

This sequence joins TRBV28 and TRBJ2-1; 7 bases line up with TRBD2. CDR3 length: 15 amino acids. CDR1 and CDR2 from the germline V gene are MDHEN and SYDVKM. V lost 6 bases, J lost 8 bases, and 13 bases stayed unmatched. CDR3 bases: TGTGCCAGCAGGCCTTCGGGGGGTAAATTTCATGAGCAGTTCTTC. Translation: CASRPSGGKFHEQFF.

The chain has TRBV9 and TRBJ1-3; D remains unclear. Trimming took 3 bases from V and 0 from J, leaving 10 bases between them. The length of the CDR3 is 15 residues. The V gene's germline CDR1 is SGDLS and CDR2 YYNGEE. The CDR3 DNA is TGTGCCAGCAGCGGCACGGAGAGCTCTGGAAACACCATATATTTT. It codes for CASSGTESSGNTIYF.

The CDR3 DNA follows: TGTGCCAGCAGTGTCCCTAGCGGGAACACAGATACGCAGTATTTT. It codes for CASSVPSGNTDTQYF. The chain is built from TRBV6-2 or TRBV6-3 and TRBJ2-3; 9 nucleotides line up with TRBD2. With 5 bases clipped from V and 2 bases from J, the junction kept 5 bases outside the gene matches. CDR3 length equals 15 residues. The germline CDR1 and CDR2 sequences are MNHEY and SVGEGT.

This clonotype has ten or more counts. The V call is TRBV3-1, the J call TRBJ1-2; the match to TRBD1 covers 7 bases. The junction had 4 bases not matched to a gene; V was cut back by 3 bases and J by 6 bases. CDR1 LGHDT and CDR2 YNNKEL come from the germline V gene (reference sequence). The CDR3 length is 13 residues. The CDR3 bases are TGTGCCAGCAGCCAGGGGACAGCAGATGGCTACACCTTC. Translation gives CASSQGTADGYTF.

This clonotype has ten or more counts. CDR3 DNA sequence: TGTGCCAGCAGCTTGGGGGGACACCGTGAAGGCTACGAGCAGTACTTC. Amino acid sequence: CASSLGGHREGYEQYF. The rearrangement joins TRBV7-2 to TRBJ2-7; D possibly matches TRBD1 or TRBD2 (6 bases each). This CDR3 is 16 amino acids long. Trimming cost V 3 bases and J 3 bases, with 18 bases left between them. Germline CDR1 SGHTA, CDR2 FQGNSA.

This clonotype was seen many times. The chain employs TRBV20-1 and TRBJ1-2; D may be TRBD1 (6 bases). CDR1 DFQATT and CDR2 SNEGSKA come from the germline V gene (reference sequence). Trimming took 6 bases from V and 4 from J, leaving 15 bases between them. The CDR3 runs 13 residues. The CDR3: CSATPGAGYGYTF. The CDR3 bases are TGCAGTGCCACGCCAGGGGCTGGCTATGGCTACACCTTC.

This clonotype was observed at least ten times. The genes are TRBV12-3 or TRBV12-4 and TRBJ2-7; D unresolved. The CDR3 is made up of 14 amino acids. V lost 2 bases to trimming and J lost 4 bases, with 12 bases between them. DNA of the CDR3: TGTGCCAGCAGTTTAATGAGTGTTAGATACGAGCAGTACTTC. Residues: CASSLMSVRYEQYF.

This clonotype was detected only a few times. CDR3: CASSWATRETQYF. CDR3 in DNA: TGTGCCAGCAGCTGGGCAACCCGAGAGACCCAGTACTTC. The chain joins TRBV7-9 to TRBJ2-5, with D unresolved. The ends were cut back, 4 bases at V and 4 bases at J, with 10 bases in the middle. Germline CDR1 reads SEHNR; CDR2 reads FQNEAQ (reference sequence). This CDR3 has 13 residues.

This clonotype was detected only a few times. The chain uses TRBV15 and TRBJ1-3; a weak D match, TRBD1 (5 bases). Germline V gives CDR1 LNHNV, CDR2 YYDKDF (reference sequence). V was cut by 0 bases and J by 4 bases, with 10 bases left in between. CDR3 size: 15 residues. CDR3: CATSRDRAAGNTIYF. CDR3 coding DNA: TGTGCCACCAGCAGAGACAGGGCTGCAGGAAACACCATATATTTT.

This clonotype was detected many times. The CDR3 DNA follows: TGTGCCAGCAGCTTAGTTGGGACAGCCCAGCCCCAGCATTTT. The encoded protein is CASSLVGTAQPQHF. V is TRBV7-2 and J is TRBJ1-5, with 7 bases lining up with TRBD1. The germline gives CDR1 SGHTA, CDR2 FQGNSA. The V and J ends lost 1 base and 7 bases, in that order; junction bases with no gene match: 4. The CDR3 loop spans 14 amino acids.

This clonotype was picked up a small number of times. At one of its ends the junction is not consistent with the germline gene, which may arise from a read error. The V call is TRBV11-3, the J call TRBJ2-7; no firm D call. CDR1 and CDR2 (germline): SGHNT, YENEEA. There are 12 residues in the CDR3. CDR3 DNA sequence: TGCGCCAGCAGCCAAGTTGGAAAATCCCAGTACTTC. It is translated as CASSQVGKSQYF.

This chain links TRBV5-1 with TRBJ2-3; 8 bases map to TRBD2. Germline V CDR1 and CDR2: SGHRS, YFSETQ. V lost 2 bases and J lost 2; bases outside the gene matches: 4. The CDR3 totals 15 residues. The CDR3 here is CASSLAGVATDTQYF. The CDR3 nucleotides read TGCGCCAGCAGCTTAGCGGGAGTGGCCACAGATACGCAGTATTTT.

A single count supports this clonotype. The V and J genes are TRBV16 and TRBJ1-2; 7 nucleotides match TRBD1. The ends lost 4 bases at V and 3 bases at J; junction bases unmatched: 11. This CDR3 region has 16 residues. Germline V lookup: CDR1 KGHSY, CDR2 FQNENV. The CDR3, as DNA: TGTGCCAGCAGCCCAGGGGGGGGTTATGTCGACTATGGCTACACCTTC. This encodes CASSPGGGYVDYGYTF. Looking up the rest from reference TRBV16 and TRBJ1-2 gives the full variable domain: GEEVAQTPKHLVRGEGQKAKLYCAPIKGHSYVFWYQQVLKNEFKFLISFQNENVFDETGMPKERFSAKCLPNSPCSLEIQATKLEDSAVYFCASSPGGGYVDYGYTFGSGTRLTVV.

This clonotype was picked up many times. This rearrangement joins TRBV19 to TRBJ2-5; D is ambiguous. From germline, CDR1 is LNHDA and CDR2 SQIVND (reference sequence). There are 13 residues in the CDR3. The ends were cut back, 4 bases at V and 0 bases at J, with 6 bases in the middle. CDR3 bases: TGTGCCAGTAGTACTCCGGACCAAGAGACCCAGTACTTC. This codes for CASSTPDQETQYF. The full variable domain, its missing parts supplied by reference TRBV19 and TRBJ2-5, is DGGITQSPKYLFRKEGQNVTLSCEQNLNHDAMYWYRQDPGQGLRLIYYSQIVNDFQKGDIAEGYSVSREKKESFPLTVTSAQKNPTAFYLCASSTPDQETQYFGPGTRLLVL.

Turning to this clonotype: One base away lies a much larger clone, so this may be a sequencing read error. V usage is TRBV29-1 and J usage is TRBJ1-2; D remains ambiguous. Trimming took off 1 base at V and 3 bases at J, with 9 bases between the two ends. From germline, CDR1 is SQVTM and CDR2 ANQGSEA. This CDR3 contains 13 residues. The CDR3 region has the DNA TGCAGCGTTGAAGGGGCAGATTACTATGGCTACACCTTC. Translated: CSVEGADYYGYTF.